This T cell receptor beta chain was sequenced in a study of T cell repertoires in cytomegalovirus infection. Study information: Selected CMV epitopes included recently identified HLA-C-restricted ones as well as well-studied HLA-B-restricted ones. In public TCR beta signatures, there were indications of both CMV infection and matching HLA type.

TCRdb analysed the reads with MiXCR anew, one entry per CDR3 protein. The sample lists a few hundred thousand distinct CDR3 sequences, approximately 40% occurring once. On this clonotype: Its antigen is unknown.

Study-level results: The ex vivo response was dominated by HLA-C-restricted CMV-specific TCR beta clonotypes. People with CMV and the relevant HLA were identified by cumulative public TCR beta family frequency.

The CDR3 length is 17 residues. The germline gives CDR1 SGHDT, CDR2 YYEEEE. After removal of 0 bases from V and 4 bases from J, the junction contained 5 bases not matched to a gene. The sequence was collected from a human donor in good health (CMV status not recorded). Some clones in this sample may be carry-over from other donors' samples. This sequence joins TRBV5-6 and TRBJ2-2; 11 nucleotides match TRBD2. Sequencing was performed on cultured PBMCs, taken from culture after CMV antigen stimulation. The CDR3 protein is CASSLAGLADLTGELFF. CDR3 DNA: TGTGCCAGCAGCTTGGCGGGACTAGCGGACCTCACCGGGGAGCTGTTTTTT.